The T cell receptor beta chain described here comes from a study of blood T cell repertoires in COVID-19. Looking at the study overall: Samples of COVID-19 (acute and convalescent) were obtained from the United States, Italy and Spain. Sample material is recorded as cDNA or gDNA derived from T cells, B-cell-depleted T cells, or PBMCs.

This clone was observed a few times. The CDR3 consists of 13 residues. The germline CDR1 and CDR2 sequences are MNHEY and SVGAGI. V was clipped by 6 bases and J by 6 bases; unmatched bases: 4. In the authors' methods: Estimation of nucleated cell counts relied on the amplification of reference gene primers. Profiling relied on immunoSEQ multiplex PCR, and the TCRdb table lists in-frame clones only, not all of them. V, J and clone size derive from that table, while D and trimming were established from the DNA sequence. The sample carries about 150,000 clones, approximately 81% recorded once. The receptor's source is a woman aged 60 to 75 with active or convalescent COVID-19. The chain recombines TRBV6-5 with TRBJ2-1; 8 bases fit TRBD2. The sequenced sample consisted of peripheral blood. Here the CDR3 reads CASRPGGGNEQFF. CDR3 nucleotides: TGTGCCAGCAGACCGGGGGGGGGCAATGAGCAGTTCTTC.